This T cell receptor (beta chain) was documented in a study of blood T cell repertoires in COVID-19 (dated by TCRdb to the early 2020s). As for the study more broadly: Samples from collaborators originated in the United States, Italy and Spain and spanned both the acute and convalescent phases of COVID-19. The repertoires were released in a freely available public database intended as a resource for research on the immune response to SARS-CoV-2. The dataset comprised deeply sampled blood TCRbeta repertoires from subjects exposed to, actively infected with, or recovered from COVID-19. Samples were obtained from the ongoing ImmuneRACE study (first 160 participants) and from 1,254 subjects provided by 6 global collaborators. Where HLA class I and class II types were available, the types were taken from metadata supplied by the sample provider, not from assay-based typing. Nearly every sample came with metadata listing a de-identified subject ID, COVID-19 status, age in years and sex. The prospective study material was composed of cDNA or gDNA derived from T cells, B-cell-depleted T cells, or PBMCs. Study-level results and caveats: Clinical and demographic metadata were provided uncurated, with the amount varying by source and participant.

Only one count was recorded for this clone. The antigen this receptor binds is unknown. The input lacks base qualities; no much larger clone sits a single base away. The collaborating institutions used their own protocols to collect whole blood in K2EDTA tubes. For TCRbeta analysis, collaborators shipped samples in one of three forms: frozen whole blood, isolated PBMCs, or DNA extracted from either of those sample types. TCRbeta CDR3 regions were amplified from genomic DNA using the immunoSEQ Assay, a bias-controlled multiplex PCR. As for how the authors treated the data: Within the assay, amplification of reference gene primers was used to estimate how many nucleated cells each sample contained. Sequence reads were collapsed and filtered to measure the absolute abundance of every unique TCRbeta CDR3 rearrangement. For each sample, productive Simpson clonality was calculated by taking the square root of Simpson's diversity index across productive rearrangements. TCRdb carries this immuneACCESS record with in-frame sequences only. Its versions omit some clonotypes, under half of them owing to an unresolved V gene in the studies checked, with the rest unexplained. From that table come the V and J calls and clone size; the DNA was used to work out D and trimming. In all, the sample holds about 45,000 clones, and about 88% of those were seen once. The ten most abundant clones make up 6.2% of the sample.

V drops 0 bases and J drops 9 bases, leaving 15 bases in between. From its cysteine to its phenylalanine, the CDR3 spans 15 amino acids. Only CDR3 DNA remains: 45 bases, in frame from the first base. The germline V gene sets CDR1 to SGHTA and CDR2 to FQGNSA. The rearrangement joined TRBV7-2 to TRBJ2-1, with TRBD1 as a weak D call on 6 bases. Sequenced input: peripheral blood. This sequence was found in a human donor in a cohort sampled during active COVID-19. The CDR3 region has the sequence CASSLAPRGLGEQFF. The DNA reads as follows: TGTGCCAGCAGCTTAGCCCCCAGGGGCTTAGGTGAGCAGTTCTTC.